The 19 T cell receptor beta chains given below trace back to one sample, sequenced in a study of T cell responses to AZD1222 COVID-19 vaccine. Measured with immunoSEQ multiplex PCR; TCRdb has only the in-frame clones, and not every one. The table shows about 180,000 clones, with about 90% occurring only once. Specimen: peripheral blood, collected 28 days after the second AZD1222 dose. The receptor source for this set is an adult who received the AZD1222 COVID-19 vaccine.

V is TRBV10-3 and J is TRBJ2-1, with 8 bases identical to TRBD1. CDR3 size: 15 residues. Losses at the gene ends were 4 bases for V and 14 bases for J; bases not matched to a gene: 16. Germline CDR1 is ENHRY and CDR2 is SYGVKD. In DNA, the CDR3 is TGTGCCATCAGTGGAGCCGGGACAGGCCTTTTTTCGGAGTTCTTC. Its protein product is CAISGAGTGLFSEFF.

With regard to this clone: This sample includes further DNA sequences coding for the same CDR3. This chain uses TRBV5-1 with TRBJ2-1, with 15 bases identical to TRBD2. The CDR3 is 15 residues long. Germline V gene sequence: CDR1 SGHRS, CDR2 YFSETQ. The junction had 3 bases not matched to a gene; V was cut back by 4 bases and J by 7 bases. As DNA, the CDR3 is TGCGCCAGCAGCGCGGGACTAGCGGGGGGTAATGAGCAGTTCTTC. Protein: CASSAGLAGGNEQFF.

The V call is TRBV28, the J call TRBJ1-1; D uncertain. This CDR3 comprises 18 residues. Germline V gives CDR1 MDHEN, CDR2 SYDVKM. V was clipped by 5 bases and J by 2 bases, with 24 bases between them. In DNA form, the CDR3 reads TGTGCCAGCAGTCCCCCCGGGCGGGCCTTACGGCTAAACACTGAAGCTTTCTTT. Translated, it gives CASSPPGRALRLNTEAFF.

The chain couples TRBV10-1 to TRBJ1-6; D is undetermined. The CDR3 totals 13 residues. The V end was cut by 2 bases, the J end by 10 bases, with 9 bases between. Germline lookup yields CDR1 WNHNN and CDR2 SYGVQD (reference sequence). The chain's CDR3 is CASSERVNSPLHF. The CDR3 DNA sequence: TGCGCCAGCAGTGAGCGCGTGAACTCACCCCTCCACTTT.

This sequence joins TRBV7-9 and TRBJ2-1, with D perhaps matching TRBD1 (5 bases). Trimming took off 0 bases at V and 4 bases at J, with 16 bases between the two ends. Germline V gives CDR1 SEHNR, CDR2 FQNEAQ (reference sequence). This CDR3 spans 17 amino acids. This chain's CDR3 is CASSLALRTREYNEQFF. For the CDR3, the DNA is TGTGCCAGCAGCTTAGCGTTAAGGACACGAGAATACAATGAGCAGTTCTTC. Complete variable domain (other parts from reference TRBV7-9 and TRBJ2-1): DTGVSQNPRHKITKRGQNVTFRCDPISEHNRLYWYRQTLGQGPEFLTYFQNEAQLEKSRLLSDRFSAERPKGSFSTLEIQRTEQGDSAMYLCASSLALRTREYNEQFFGPGTRLTVL.

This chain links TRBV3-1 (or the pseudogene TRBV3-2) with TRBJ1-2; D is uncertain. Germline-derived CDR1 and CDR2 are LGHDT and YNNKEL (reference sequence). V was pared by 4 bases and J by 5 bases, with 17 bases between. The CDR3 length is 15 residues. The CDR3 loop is CASSPRETPRYGYTF. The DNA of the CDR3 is TGTGCCAGCAGCCCCCGGGAAACACCAAGGTATGGCTACACCTTC.

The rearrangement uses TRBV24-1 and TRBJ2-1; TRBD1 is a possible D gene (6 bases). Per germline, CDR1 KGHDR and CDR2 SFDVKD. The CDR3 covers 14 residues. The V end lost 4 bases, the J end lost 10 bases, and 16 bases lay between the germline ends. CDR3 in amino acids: CATSDPRTALEQFF. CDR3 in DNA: TGTGCCACCAGTGACCCCCGGACAGCCCTGGAGCAGTTCTTC.

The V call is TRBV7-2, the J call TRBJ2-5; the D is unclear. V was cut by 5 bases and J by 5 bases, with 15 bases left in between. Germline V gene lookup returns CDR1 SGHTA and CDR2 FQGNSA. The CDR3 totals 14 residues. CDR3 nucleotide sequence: TGTGCCAGCAGCGCGGACGGGTCCGGGGAGACCCAGTACTTC. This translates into CASSADGSGETQYF.

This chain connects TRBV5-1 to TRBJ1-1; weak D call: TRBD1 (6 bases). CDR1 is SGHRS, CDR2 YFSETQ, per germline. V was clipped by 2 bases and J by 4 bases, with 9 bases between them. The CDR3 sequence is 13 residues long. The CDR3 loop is CASSFRGGTEAFF. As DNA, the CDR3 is TGCGCCAGCAGCTTTAGAGGGGGCACTGAAGCTTTCTTT.

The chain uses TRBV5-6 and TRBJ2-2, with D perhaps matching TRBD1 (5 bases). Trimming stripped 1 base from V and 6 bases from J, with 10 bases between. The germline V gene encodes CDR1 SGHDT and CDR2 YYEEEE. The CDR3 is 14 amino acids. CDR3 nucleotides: TGTGCCAGCAGCTTGTGGGGCCGCGCCGGGGAGCTGTTTTTT. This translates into CASSLWGRAGELFF.

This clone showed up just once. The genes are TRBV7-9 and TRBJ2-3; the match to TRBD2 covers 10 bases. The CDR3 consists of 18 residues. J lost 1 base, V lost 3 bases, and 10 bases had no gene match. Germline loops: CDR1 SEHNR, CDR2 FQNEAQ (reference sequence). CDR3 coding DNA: TGTGCCAGCAGCTTGGCTAGCGGGGGCCCTCGGGGCACAGATACGCAGTATTTT. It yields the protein CASSLASGGPRGTDTQYF.

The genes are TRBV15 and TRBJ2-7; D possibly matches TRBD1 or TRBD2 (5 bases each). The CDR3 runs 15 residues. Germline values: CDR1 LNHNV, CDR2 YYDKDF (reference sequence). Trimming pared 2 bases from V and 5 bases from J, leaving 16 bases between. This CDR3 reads CATSRSQGVTDEQYF. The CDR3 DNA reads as TGTGCCACCAGCAGAAGCCAGGGAGTAACTGACGAGCAGTACTTC.

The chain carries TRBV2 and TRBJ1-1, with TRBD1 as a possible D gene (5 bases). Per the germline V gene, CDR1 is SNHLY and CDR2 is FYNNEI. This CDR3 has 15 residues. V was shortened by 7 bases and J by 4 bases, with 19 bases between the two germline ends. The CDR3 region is CASTHGGVLGTEAFF. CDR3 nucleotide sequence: TGTGCCAGCACCCATGGGGGGGTCCTGGGCACTGAAGCTTTCTTT.

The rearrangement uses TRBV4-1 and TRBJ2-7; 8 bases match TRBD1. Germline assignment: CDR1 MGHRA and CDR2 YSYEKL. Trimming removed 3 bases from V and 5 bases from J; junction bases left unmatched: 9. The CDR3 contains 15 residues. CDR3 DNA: TGCGCCAGCAGCCAGGCAGGGGGCCTCAGGGACGAGCAGTACTTC. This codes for CASSQAGGLRDEQYF.

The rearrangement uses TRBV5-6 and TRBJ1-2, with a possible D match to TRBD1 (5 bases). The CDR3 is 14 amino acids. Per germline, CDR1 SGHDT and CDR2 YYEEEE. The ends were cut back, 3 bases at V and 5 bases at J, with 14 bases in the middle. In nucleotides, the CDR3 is TGTGCCAGCAGCTCTGGTAACCCAGGGTATGGCTACACCTTC. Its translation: CASSSGNPGYGYTF.

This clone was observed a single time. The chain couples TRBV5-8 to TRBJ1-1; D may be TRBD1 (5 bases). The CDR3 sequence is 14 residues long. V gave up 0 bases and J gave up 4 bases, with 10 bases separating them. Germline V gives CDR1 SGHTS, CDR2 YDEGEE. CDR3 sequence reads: CASSLAGPSTEAFF. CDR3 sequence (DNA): TGTGCCAGCAGCTTGGCAGGGCCTTCCACTGAAGCTTTCTTT.

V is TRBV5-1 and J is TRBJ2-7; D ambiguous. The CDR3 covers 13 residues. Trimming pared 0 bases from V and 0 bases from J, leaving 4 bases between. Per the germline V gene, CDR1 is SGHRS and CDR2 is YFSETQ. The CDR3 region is CASSLGSSYEQYF. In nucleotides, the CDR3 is TGCGCCAGCAGCTTGGGAAGCTCCTACGAGCAGTACTTC. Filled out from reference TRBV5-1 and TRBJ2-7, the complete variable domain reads KAGVTQTPRYLIKTRGQQVTLSCSPISGHRSVSWYQQTPGQGLQFLFEYFSETQRNKGNFPGRFSGRQFSNSRSEMNVSTLELGDSALYLCASSLGSSYEQYFGPGTRLTVT.

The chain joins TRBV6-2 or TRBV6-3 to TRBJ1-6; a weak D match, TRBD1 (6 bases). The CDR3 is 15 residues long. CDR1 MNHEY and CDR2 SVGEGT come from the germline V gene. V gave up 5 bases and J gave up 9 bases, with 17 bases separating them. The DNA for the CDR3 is TGTGCCAGCAGTCTCGAGTCAGGACAGACTTCACCCCTCCACTTT. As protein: CASSLESGQTSPLHF.

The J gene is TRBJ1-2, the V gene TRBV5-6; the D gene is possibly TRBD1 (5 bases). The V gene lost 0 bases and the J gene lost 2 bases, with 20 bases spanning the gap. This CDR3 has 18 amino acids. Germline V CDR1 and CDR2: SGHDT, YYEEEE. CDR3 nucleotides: TGTGCCAGCAGCTTGGGCCCCCCCGGGACCCCAAGGAACTATGGCTACACCTTC. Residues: CASSLGPPGTPRNYGYTF.